This TCR beta chain is drawn from a study of T cell responses to AZD1222 COVID-19 vaccine. General study results and limits: Increases in Spike-specific TCR breadth and depth were seen after two AZD1222 doses. Baseline serostatus was positive in only a handful of AZD1222 recipients.

To note about this clone: What it recognizes is unknown.

CDR3 length equals 16 residues. The J segment lost 1 base and the V segment lost 2 bases, leaving 6 bases of the junction unmatched. Germline V gene data show CDR1 as MNHNS and CDR2 as SASEGT. Measured with immunoSEQ multiplex PCR; TCRdb has only the in-frame clones, and not every one. The sample has 85,000 to 90,000 clones, roughly nine tenths seen once. Source: peripheral blood, taken 28 days after the second AZD1222 dose. V usage is TRBV6-1 and J usage is TRBJ1-1; 8 bases agree with TRBD1. This clonotype originated in an adult who received the AZD1222 COVID-19 vaccine. The CDR3 DNA is TGTGCCAGCAGTGAATTTCGCGACAGGGGGAACACTGAAGCTTTCTTT. This gives the protein CASSEFRDRGNTEAFF.